The sequence of this T cell receptor beta chain was determined in a study of T cells in Graves' hyperthyroidism and ophthalmopathy. With regard to this clonotype: Its antigen is unidentified. A much larger clone differs from this one at a single base, so this may be a read error. No conserved phenylalanine or tryptophan is present at the end of the CDR3, so a read error is the likely explanation.

Clinical symptoms, serum thyroxine, TRAb, thyroid ultrasound and orbital computed tomography established diagnosis. RNA transcripts gave rise to amplified TCR beta CDR3 regions. Primed by the HTBI set, a first-round RT-PCR was run on the TCR CDR3. MiXCR, applied by TCRdb to the multiplex PCR reads, yields one record per CDR3 protein. The table has about 96,000 distinct CDR3 sequences, about 51% seen once. General observations from the study: A 13 V-J model separated ophthalmopathy from stable hyperthyroidism. The blood repertoire included most of the expanded thyroid clonotypes above 0.001.

V was trimmed by 6 bases and J by 10 bases, leaving 17 bases between them. There are 13 residues in the CDR3. Looked up from germline, CDR1 is SGHTA and CDR2 is FQGNSA. The chain is built from TRBV7-2 and TRBJ2-3, with D possibly being TRBD2 (5 bases). The material sequenced was blood. This TCR was sampled from a woman aged 40 to 50 with Graves' hyperthyroidism. CDR3 sequence: CASSDRRTPPQYS. CDR3 bases: TGTGCCAGCAGTGACCGAAGGACTCCCCCGCAGTATTCT.